The clone carrying this T cell receptor (beta chain) came up once. Antigen unknown. The data derive from a study of long-term antiretroviral therapy in people with HIV. Study-wide findings and caveats: HIV repertoires spanned narrower CDR3 length ranges than controls. Regardless of time point, clones expanded before ART dominated the repertoire.

The libraries were made with immunoSEQ v3.0 at survey level. Data came from immunoSEQ multiplex PCR; TCRdb stores just in-frame clones and leaves some out. This table holds approximately 28,000 clones, more than 75% found once. Germline V gives CDR1 SEHNR, CDR2 FQNEAQ (reference sequence). The CDR3 has 15 residues. V lost 5 bases, J lost 3 bases, and 14 bases lay in between. Sampling of each donor yielded at least one pre-ART PBMC sample and at least two post-ART PBMC samples. Sample: unsorted PBMCs, taken roughly 4.8 years after starting antiretroviral therapy. The V call is TRBV7-9, the J call TRBJ2-1; D is possibly TRBD2 (6 bases). This sequence originates from a man in his forties with HIV. CDR3: CASSPPAGLYNEQFF. As DNA, the CDR3 is TGTGCCAGCAGCCCCCCAGCGGGCCTCTACAATGAGCAGTTCTTC.